These 30 T cell receptor beta chains were all obtained from the same sample, sequenced in a study of cytomegalovirus exposure and HLA in healthy donors. The PCR was carried out with 60 Vbeta primers and 13 Jbeta primers. Clones were read by immunoSEQ multiplex PCR, and TCRdb kept only the in-frame ones, dropping some. The sample includes 86,000 or so clones, roughly 80% of them seen just once. Input material: PBMCs. These receptors came from a woman between 40 and 55 years old in good health and CMV-seropositive.

This chain joins TRBV30 and TRBJ1-6; 7 nucleotides align to TRBD1. Germline V gene data show CDR1 as GTSNPN and CDR2 as SVGIG (reference sequence). The CDR3 length is 13 residues. Trimming at V came to 8 bases and at J to 5 bases, leaving 6 bases not matched to a gene. Here the CDR3 reads CAADRRNNSPLHF. The CDR3 DNA is TGTGCCGCGGACAGGCGGAATAATTCACCCCTCCACTTT.

This chain connects TRBV11-2 to TRBJ2-1; 9 bases fit TRBD2. Germline-derived CDR1 and CDR2 are SGHAT and FQNNGV. The CDR3 is 15 residues long. V was pared by 4 bases and J by 15 bases, with 16 bases of the junction left unmatched. The DNA of the CDR3 is TGTGCCAGCAGCTACCAGAGAGCGGGGGGCCCCGTCAGGTTCTTC. Translation: CASSYQRAGGPVRFF.

V usage is TRBV5-1 and J usage is TRBJ2-2; tentative D call: TRBD1 (6 bases). V dropped 3 bases and J dropped 5 bases, with 14 bases sitting between them. The CDR3 length is 15 residues. From germline, CDR1 is SGHRS and CDR2 YFSETQ. The DNA of the CDR3 is TGCGCCAGCAGCTCCTACAGGGAAATAACCGGGGAGCTGTTTTTT. This gives the protein CASSSYREITGELFF. Looking up the rest from reference TRBV5-1 and TRBJ2-2 gives the full variable domain: KAGVTQTPRYLIKTRGQQVTLSCSPISGHRSVSWYQQTPGQGLQFLFEYFSETQRNKGNFPGRFSGRQFSNSRSEMNVSTLELGDSALYLCASSSYREITGELFFGEGSRLTVL.

V and J are TRBV28 and TRBJ2-1, with 12 bases that match TRBD2. This CDR3 region has 16 residues. Per the germline V gene, CDR1 is MDHEN and CDR2 is SYDVKM. The J segment lost 0 bases and the V segment lost 5 bases, leaving 2 bases of the junction unmatched. The CDR3 spells CASSPSGRASYNEQFF. The CDR3 nucleotides read TGTGCCAGCAGTCCTAGCGGGAGGGCCTCCTACAATGAGCAGTTCTTC.

This clone was found a few times. V and J are TRBV5-5 and TRBJ1-6; D gene unclear. V was pared by 4 bases and J by 11 bases, with 10 bases between. Looked up from germline, CDR1 is SGHKS and CDR2 is YYEKEE (reference sequence). The CDR3 is 12 residues long. The chain's CDR3 is CASSHQDPPLHF. CDR3 nucleotides: TGTGCCAGCAGCCACCAGGATCCACCCCTCCACTTT.

The chain recombines TRBV6-5 with TRBJ1-5, with TRBD1 matching 7 bases. The CDR3 consists of 14 residues. Germline V gene data show CDR1 as MNHEY and CDR2 as SVGAGI. V shed 5 bases, J shed 2 bases, and the junction held 3 bases outside the gene matches. CDR3: CASSHGQGNQPQHF. The CDR3 bases are TGTGCCAGCAGTCATGGACAGGGCAATCAGCCCCAGCATTTT.

The genes are TRBV19 and TRBJ1-5, with 8 bases fitting TRBD1. Germline trimming cut 6 bases from V and 4 bases from J; bases unmatched to any gene: 5. Germline lookup yields CDR1 LNHDA and CDR2 SQIVND (reference sequence). The CDR3 totals 14 residues. The DNA of the CDR3 is TGTGCCAGTAGCCCGACAGGGGATAATCAGCCCCAGCATTTT. Protein sequence: CASSPTGDNQPQHF.

The J gene is TRBJ1-2, the V gene TRBV14; TRBD1 matches at 7 bases. Germline V gives CDR1 SGHDN, CDR2 FVKESK. The V gene end was trimmed by 4 bases and the J gene end by 4 bases; junction bases not matched to a gene: 3. This CDR3 has 13 residues. The CDR3 protein is CASSPGQSYGYTF. CDR3 sequence (DNA): TGTGCCAGCAGCCCGGGACAGTCCTATGGCTACACCTTC.

CDR3 DNA: TGTGCCAGCAGCTTACCCCGAGCGGGAGCCTACAATGAGCAGTTCTTC. Its translation is CASSLPRAGAYNEQFF. V and J are TRBV7-2 and TRBJ2-1; TRBD2 agrees at 8 bases. Germline CDR1 and CDR2: SGHTA and FQGNSA. CDR3 length equals 16 residues. The J segment lost 2 bases and the V segment lost 2 bases, leaving 5 bases of the junction unmatched.

The chain employs TRBV15 and TRBJ1-4, with 9 bases aligning to TRBD1. This CDR3 comprises 16 residues. Trimming took 3 bases from V and 6 from J; bases not matched to a gene: 8. Per the germline V gene, CDR1 is LNHNV and CDR2 is YYDKDF (reference sequence). The CDR3 protein is CATSSDRDRVDEKLFF. The CDR3 DNA is TGTGCCACCAGCAGTGACCGGGACAGGGTGGATGAAAAACTGTTTTTT.

The genes are TRBV27 and TRBJ2-7; D call uncertain. The germline gives CDR1 MNHEY, CDR2 SMNVEV (reference sequence). There are 13 residues in the CDR3. V was shortened by 3 bases and J by 0 bases, with 6 bases between the two germline ends. The CDR3 DNA reads as TGTGCCAGCAGTTTTATCCCCTCCTACGAGCAGTACTTC. Amino acid sequence: CASSFIPSYEQYF.

The chain is built from TRBV18 and TRBJ1-1; 7 nucleotides match TRBD1. V lost 5 bases and J lost 7; bases outside the gene matches: 7. Looked up from germline, CDR1 is KGHSH and CDR2 is LQKENI. This CDR3 is 13 amino acids long. As DNA, the CDR3 is TGTGCCAGCTCATTCGACAGGGCTGGTGAAGCTTTCTTT. Its translation: CASSFDRAGEAFF.

In its sample, this clone was seen a few times. V is TRBV5-8 and J is TRBJ2-7; D perhaps matches TRBD1 (5 bases). V was pared by 2 bases and J by 6 bases, with 15 bases between. The CDR3 has 14 residues. Germline V gene sequence: CDR1 SGHTS, CDR2 YDEGEE. CDR3 nucleotides: TGTGCCAGCAGCTTCCAGGTCTTAAGGGGCGAGCAGTACTTC. Translating it yields CASSFQVLRGEQYF.

The V call is TRBV7-3, the J call TRBJ2-1; a weak D match, TRBD2 (5 bases). The length of the CDR3 is 13 residues. V shed 2 bases and J shed 7 bases, with 9 bases lying between them. CDR1 SGHTA and CDR2 FQGTGA come from the germline V gene. The CDR3 DNA reads as TGTGCCAGCAGCTTATCTAGCAGTAATGAGCAGTTCTTC. Its translation: CASSLSSSNEQFF.

The table lists this clone with a count of one. This chain connects TRBV6-1 to TRBJ1-6; no firm D call. This CDR3 spans 15 amino acids. V was pared by 2 bases and J by 3 bases, with 8 bases between. Germline values: CDR1 MNHNS, CDR2 SASEGT. CDR3 in amino acids: CASSESEGYNSPLHF. The CDR3 bases are TGTGCCAGCAGTGAAAGTGAGGGCTATAATTCACCCCTCCACTTT.

V usage is TRBV28 and J usage is TRBJ2-2, with 8 bases matching TRBD1. With V trimmed by 5 bases and J by 2 bases, 4 bases remained unmatched. From germline, CDR1 is MDHEN and CDR2 SYDVKM. The CDR3 length is 15 residues. CDR3 protein: CASSPGQGNTGELFF. The DNA for the CDR3 is TGTGCCAGCAGTCCCGGACAGGGTAACACCGGGGAGCTGTTTTTT.

This clone was detected only once. The rearrangement links TRBV6-1 to TRBJ2-7; TRBD1 matches at 7 bases. The CDR3 covers 15 residues. The V gene end was trimmed by 6 bases and the J gene end by 6 bases; junction bases not matched to a gene: 14. Germline assignment: CDR1 MNHNS and CDR2 SASEGT. The CDR3: CASSLGGREISEQYF. In DNA form, the CDR3 reads TGTGCCAGCAGCCTAGGGGGCAGGGAGATCTCCGAGCAGTACTTC.

The chain couples TRBV5-6 to TRBJ2-5; the D is unclear. The DNA end is more similar to TRBJ2-7, so the J call may be wrong. CDR3 length equals 11 residues. Germline V lookup: CDR1 SGHDT, CDR2 YYEEEE. The CDR3 DNA reads as TGTGCCAGCAGCCGAACTTACGAGCAGTACTTC. Amino acid sequence: CASSRTYEQYF.

The chain is built from TRBV11-2 and TRBJ1-2; the D gene is possibly TRBD1 (6 bases). Germline CDR1 is SGHAT and CDR2 is FQNNGV. The ends were cut back, 3 bases at V and 6 bases at J, with 17 bases in the middle. The CDR3 length is 15 residues. CDR3 DNA: TGTGCCAGCAGCTTCGACCTAGGACAGTCGAATGGCTACACCTTC. Translation: CASSFDLGQSNGYTF.

V usage is TRBV6-1 and J usage is TRBJ1-1, with 8 nucleotides matching TRBD1. In germline, CDR1 is MNHNS, CDR2 SASEGT. This CDR3 region has 20 residues. J gave up 5 bases and V 2 bases, and 22 bases lay outside the gene matches. The CDR3 loop reads CASSEFLIPRTGSSGTEAFF. The CDR3 coding sequence is TGTGCCAGCAGTGAATTTTTGATTCCGAGGACAGGGTCGAGTGGTACTGAAGCTTTCTTT.

The chain joins TRBV28 to TRBJ1-1; D is uncertain. V was cut by 6 bases and J by 6 bases, with 14 bases left in between. The CDR3 has 13 amino acids. CDR1 and CDR2 from the germline V gene are MDHEN and SYDVKM. CDR3 region: CASSNPTFPEAFF. CDR3 nucleotides: TGTGCCAGCAGCAACCCGACTTTTCCTGAAGCTTTCTTT.

The J gene is TRBJ2-2, the V gene TRBV13, with D uncertain. The germline V and J ends were trimmed by 7 bases and 4 bases, with 4 bases remaining between them. Germline V gene sequence: CDR1 PRHDT, CDR2 FYEKMQ (reference sequence). CDR3 size: 11 residues. In DNA form, the CDR3 reads TGTGCCAGCACCATCACCGGGGAGCTGTTTTTT. Translation gives CASTITGELFF. Full variable domain (outside the CDR3, taken from reference TRBV13 and TRBJ2-2): AAGVIQSPRHLIKEKRETATLKCYPIPRHDTVYWYQQGPGQDPQFLISFYEKMQSDKGSIPDRFSAQQFSDYHSELNMSSLELGDSALYFCASTITGELFFGEGSRLTVL.

V usage is TRBV7-6 and J usage is TRBJ1-2; D is ambiguous. This CDR3 is built from 16 residues. Germline CDR1 and CDR2: SGHVS and FNYEAQ. V gave up 6 bases and J gave up 6 bases, with 23 bases separating them. The CDR3 protein is CASSPLLAAAVDGYTF. The CDR3 coding sequence is TGTGCCAGCAGTCCGCTCTTGGCGGCGGCAGTTGATGGCTACACCTTC.

The chain couples TRBV29-1 to TRBJ2-3; D is perhaps TRBD2 (6 bases). Germline V CDR1 and CDR2: SQVTM, ANQGSEA. The length of the CDR3 is 14 residues. V was clipped by 7 bases and J by 5 bases, with 19 bases between them. Written as DNA, the CDR3 is TGCAGCGCCCGGGGGTCCGACCACAGAGATACGCAGTATTTT. Translation: CSARGSDHRDTQYF.

The chain combines TRBV7-2 with TRBJ2-5, with 7 nucleotides matching TRBD2. CDR1 SGHTA and CDR2 FQGNSA come from the germline V gene. V shed 7 bases and J 5 bases; nucleotides not matched to a gene: 7. The CDR3 length is 13 residues. CDR3 DNA sequence: TGTGCCAGCAAGCGCGGGAGTTTGGAGACCCAGTACTTC. Its protein is CASKRGSLETQYF. The full variable domain, its missing parts supplied by reference TRBV7-2 and TRBJ2-5, is GAGVSQSPSNKVTEKGKDVELRCDPISGHTALYWYRQSLGQGLEFLIYFQGNSAPDKSGLPSDRFSAERTGGSVSTLTIQRTQQEDSAVYLCASKRGSLETQYFGPGTRLLVL.

The chain uses TRBV7-2 and TRBJ1-2, with 7 nucleotides matching TRBD1. J gave up 13 bases and V 5 bases, and 13 bases lay outside the gene matches. This CDR3 is 13 amino acids long. Germline CDR1 is SGHTA and CDR2 is FQGNSA. The CDR3 sequence is CASSPTNTGQSTF. CDR3 sequence (DNA): TGTGCCAGCAGCCCTACCAACACGGGACAGTCCACCTTC.

The CDR3 sequence is CASSPGDRYEQFF. For the CDR3, the DNA is TGTGCCAGCTCACCAGGGGACAGATACGAGCAGTTCTTC. The rearrangement uses TRBV18 and TRBJ2-1; 7 bases line up with TRBD1. This CDR3 has 13 amino acids. V dropped 2 bases and J dropped 10; count of bases not matched to a gene: 5. Germline loops: CDR1 KGHSH, CDR2 LQKENI.

V and J are TRBV4-3 and TRBJ2-1, with TRBD2 matching over 9 bases. CDR1 and CDR2 from the germline V gene are LGHNA and YSLEER. CDR3 size: 16 residues. The ends lost 0 bases at V and 6 bases at J; junction bases unmatched: 6. The CDR3 here is CASSQDWASGANEQFF. CDR3 DNA sequence: TGCGCCAGCAGCCAAGATTGGGCTAGCGGGGCCAATGAGCAGTTCTTC.

The CDR3 loop is CASSLGSGANYGYTF. CDR3 nucleotides: TGCGCCAGCAGCTTGGGGTCAGGGGCTAACTATGGCTACACCTTC. The chain uses TRBV5-1 and TRBJ1-2, with D perhaps matching TRBD1 (6 bases). V was cut by 0 bases and J by 0 bases, with 9 bases left in between. From germline, CDR1 is SGHRS and CDR2 YFSETQ. The CDR3 loop spans 15 amino acids.

This chain connects TRBV6-5 to TRBJ1-1; possibly TRBD1 for D (6 bases). The length of the CDR3 is 14 residues. Trimming pared 5 bases from V and 2 bases from J, leaving 12 bases between. The germline V gene has CDR1 MNHEY and CDR2 SVGAGI. In nucleotides, the CDR3 is TGTGCCAGCAGTCTCCGACAGGACAACACTGAAGCTTTCTTT. Amino acids: CASSLRQDNTEAFF.